These T cell receptor beta chains were read from a single sample in a study of graft-versus-host responses after intestinal transplantation. Only in-frame clones appear in the TCRdb table, and some are missing; sequencing was by immunoSEQ multiplex PCR. The sample has over 8,000 clones; approximately 40% are singletons. The sequenced sample was alloreactive CD8+ T cells from a mixed lymphocyte reaction culture, obtained before intestinal transplant. Source of these receptors: a human patient who received an intestinal transplant. Both conserved end residues are part of each CDR3. The order of the fields is clone size, D gene, J gene, V gene, CDR3 protein, CDR3 DNA. D genes are given only for firm matches. The size field is filled for only some rows; it gives once, few, many or a size class.

size: medium-sized
D: TRBD1
J: TRBJ1-5
V: TRBV9
CDR3: CASSVGTGVNQPQHF
DNA: TGTGCCAGCAGCGTAGGGACAGGCGTTAATCAGCCCCAGCATTTT

size: medium-sized
D: NA
J: TRBJ1-4
V: TRBV6-5
CDR3: CASNRVPNEKLFF
DNA: TGTGCCAGCAACCGGGTCCCCAATGAAAAACTGTTTTTT

size: once
D: NA
J: TRBJ1-1
V: TRBV2
CDR3: CASRRGGYEAFF
DNA: TGTGCCAGCAGGAGAGGGGGTTACGAAGCTTTCTTT

size: few
D: NA
J: TRBJ2-7
V: TRBV28
CDR3: CASSFGVEQYF
DNA: TGTGCCAGCAGTTTTGGAGTCGAGCAGTACTTC

size: NA
D: NA
J: TRBJ2-1
V: TRBV15
CDR3: CATSRDRARGNEQFF
DNA: TGTGCCACCAGCAGAGATCGCGCCCGGGGCAATGAGCAGTTCTTC

size: NA
D: NA
J: TRBJ2-1
V: TRBV29-1
CDR3: CSVRLGNEQFF
DNA: TGCAGCGTCCGACTAGGTAATGAGCAGTTCTTC

size: NA
D: TRBD2
J: TRBJ2-2
V: TRBV27
CDR3: CASSLGRAANTGELFF
DNA: TGTGCCAGCAGTTTAGGGAGGGCCGCGAACACCGGGGAGCTGTTTTTT

size: NA
D: TRBD1
J: TRBJ1-2
V: TRBV5-5
CDR3: CASSLRVEGAHYGYTF
DNA: TGTGCCAGCAGCTTGCGAGTGGAGGGGGCGCATTATGGCTACACCTTC

size: NA
D: TRBD2
J: TRBJ2-1
V: TRBV18
CDR3: CASSPQGGAGNEQFF
DNA: TGTGCCAGCTCACCTCAGGGAGGGGCTGGAAATGAGCAGTTCTTC

size: NA
D: NA
J: TRBJ1-1
V: TRBV25-1
CDR3: CASRGRRNTEAFF
DNA: TGTGCCAGCAGGGGGCGGAGGAACACTGAAGCTTTCTTT

size: few
D: NA
J: TRBJ1-6
V: TRBV6-1
CDR3: CASTMIQGKPLHF
DNA: TGTGCCAGCACTATGATCCAGGGGAAGCCCCTCCACTTT

size: NA
D: NA
J: TRBJ2-7
V: TRBV5-1
CDR3: CASSWGRPTYEQYF
DNA: TGCGCCAGCAGCTGGGGGCGGCCGACCTACGAGCAGTACTTC

size: NA
D: NA
J: TRBJ1-2
V: TRBV19
CDR3: CASSMQGGAYGYTF
DNA: TGTGCCAGTAGTATGCAAGGGGGTGCCTATGGCTACACCTTC

size: few
D: TRBD2
J: TRBJ2-1
V: TRBV7-6
CDR3: CASSLGPVVAGLYEQFF
DNA: TGTGCCAGCAGCTTAGGGCCTGTGGTAGCGGGGCTATATGAGCAGTTCTTC

size: NA
D: TRBD1
J: TRBJ2-3
V: TRBV11-2
CDR3: CASSLRGPLRDTQYF
DNA: TGTGCCAGCAGCTTGAGGGGGCCCCTTCGGGATACGCAGTATTTT

size: NA
D: NA
J: TRBJ1-2
V: TRBV25-1
CDR3: CASSLAPGVYGYTF
DNA: TGTGCCAGCAGTTTAGCCCCAGGGGTCTATGGCTACACCTTC

size: few
D: NA
J: TRBJ2-5
V: TRBV4-2
CDR3: CASSRTQTRIQETQYF
DNA: TGTGCCAGCAGCCGAACCCAAACTAGAATTCAAGAGACCCAGTACTTC

size: NA
D: NA
J: TRBJ1-5
V: TRBV6-1
CDR3: CASSEYQNQPQHF
DNA: TGTGCCAGCAGTGAATATCAGAATCAGCCCCAGCATTTT

size: NA
D: NA
J: TRBJ1-5
V: TRBV4-1
CDR3: CASSQDRGQPQHF
DNA: TGCGCCAGCAGCCAAGACAGGGGTCAGCCCCAGCATTTT

size: NA
D: TRBD1
J: TRBJ2-7
V: TRBV6-6
CDR3: CASSYLRQGADEQYF
DNA: TGTGCCAGCAGTTACTTGAGACAGGGGGCAGACGAGCAGTACTTC

size: few
D: NA
J: TRBJ1-2
V: TRBV18
CDR3: CASSPHRGVGYTF
DNA: TGTGCCAGCTCACCTCACCGGGGAGTTGGCTACACCTTC

size: NA
D: NA
J: TRBJ2-7
V: TRBV18
CDR3: CASSPPSRGSYEQYF
DNA: TGTGCCAGCTCACCACCGTCCAGGGGATCCTACGAGCAGTACTTC

size: medium-sized
D: TRBD1
J: TRBJ1-2
V: TRBV7-9
CDR3: CASSPPPGQSDDNYGYTF
DNA: TGTGCCAGCAGCCCGCCTCCGGGACAGAGCGATGATAACTATGGCTACACCTTC

size: medium-sized
D: TRBD1
J: TRBJ1-5
V: TRBV28
CDR3: CASSTPRTGNQPQHF
DNA: TGTGCCAGCAGTACTCCCAGGACAGGAAATCAGCCCCAGCATTTT

size: NA
D: NA
J: TRBJ2-5
V: TRBV5-4
CDR3: CASSLKRQGTQYF
DNA: TGTGCCAGCAGCTTGAAACGGCAGGGGACCCAGTACTTC

size: NA
D: NA
J: TRBJ2-1
V: TRBV7-3
CDR3: CASSLQGARDYYNEQFF
DNA: TGTGCCAGCAGCTTACAGGGGGCTAGGGACTACTACAATGAGCAGTTCTTC

size: few
D: TRBD1
J: TRBJ2-1
V: TRBV6-5
CDR3: CASSLRDRSYNEQFF
DNA: TGTGCCAGCAGTCTCCGGGACAGGTCCTACAATGAGCAGTTCTTC

size: once
D: TRBD1
J: TRBJ1-2
V: TRBV19
CDR3: CATRTGRVGYGYTF
DNA: TGTGCCACCCGGACAGGCCGTGTTGGCTATGGCTACACCTTC

size: NA
D: NA
J: TRBJ2-7
V: TRBV2
CDR3: CASSPAYEQYF
DNA: TGTGCCAGCAGTCCTGCCTACGAGCAGTACTTC

size: few
D: TRBD1
J: TRBJ2-7
V: TRBV7-9
CDR3: CASSSTGAHAYEQYF
DNA: TGTGCCAGCAGCTCTACAGGGGCGCACGCCTACGAGCAGTACTTC

size: NA
D: TRBD2
J: TRBJ2-7
V: TRBV7-2
CDR3: CASSLRSGRYSYEQYF
DNA: TGTGCCAGCAGCTTACGTAGCGGGAGATACTCCTACGAGCAGTACTTC

size: medium-sized
D: NA
J: TRBJ2-7
V: TRBV27
CDR3: CASSPLGDEQYF
DNA: TGTGCCAGCAGTCCCCTAGGGGACGAGCAGTACTTC

size: medium-sized
D: TRBD1
J: TRBJ1-1
V: TRBV6-6
CDR3: CASVDRGRTEAFF
DNA: TGTGCCAGCGTTGACAGGGGGCGGACTGAAGCTTTCTTT

size: NA
D: NA
J: TRBJ2-7
V: TRBV20-1
CDR3: CSARVGSGQYF
DNA: TGCAGTGCTAGAGTGGGGAGCGGGCAGTACTTC

size: NA
D: TRBD1
J: TRBJ2-3
V: TRBV9
CDR3: CASSQQGSTDTQYF
DNA: TGTGCCAGCAGCCAACAGGGGAGCACAGATACGCAGTATTTT

size: medium-sized
D: TRBD1
J: TRBJ1-5
V: TRBV28
CDR3: CASSFENRGRVNQPQHF
DNA: TGTGCCAGCAGTTTCGAAAACAGGGGGCGTGTGAATCAGCCCCAGCATTTT

size: once
D: NA
J: TRBJ1-4
V: TRBV10-3
CDR3: CAIRMGLNEKLFF
DNA: TGTGCCATCAGAATGGGCCTTAATGAAAAACTGTTTTTT

size: few
D: NA
J: TRBJ1-2
V: TRBV6-6
CDR3: CASRLPRQDYGYTF
DNA: TGTGCCAGCAGACTCCCTCGGCAGGACTATGGCTACACCTTC

size: NA
D: TRBD1
J: TRBJ1-2
V: TRBV27
CDR3: CASSPLQGGPNYGYTF
DNA: TGTGCCAGCAGCCCGTTACAGGGGGGTCCTAACTATGGCTACACCTTC

size: medium-sized
D: NA
J: TRBJ1-1
V: TRBV28
CDR3: CASSLEGSGNYEAFF
DNA: TGTGCCAGCAGTTTAGAAGGTTCAGGAAATTATGAAGCTTTCTTT

size: few
D: TRBD1
J: TRBJ2-1
V: TRBV6-1
CDR3: CASSEATGQGAGEQFF
DNA: TGTGCCAGCAGTGAAGCGACAGGACAGGGGGCCGGTGAGCAGTTCTTC

size: few
D: TRBD1
J: TRBJ1-1
V: TRBV5-4
CDR3: CASSFHRGEAFF
DNA: TGTGCCAGCAGCTTCCACAGGGGGGAAGCTTTCTTT

size: few
D: TRBD1
J: TRBJ2-3
V: TRBV13
CDR3: CASSLDRQGPDTQYF
DNA: TGTGCCAGCAGCTTAGATCGACAGGGGCCAGATACGCAGTATTTT

size: NA
D: TRBD1
J: TRBJ2-1
V: TRBV27
CDR3: CASTGTGRGNEQFF
DNA: TGTGCCAGCACCGGGACAGGGAGGGGCAATGAGCAGTTCTTC

size: few
D: NA
J: TRBJ2-3
V: TRBV27
CDR3: CASTTGDTQYF
DNA: TGTGCCAGCACCACCGGAGATACGCAGTATTTT

size: few
D: TRBD2
J: TRBJ2-1
V: TRBV6-4
CDR3: CASSDSSGGANEQFF
DNA: TGTGCCAGCAGTGACTCTAGCGGGGGGGCCAATGAGCAGTTCTTC

size: NA
D: TRBD2
J: TRBJ2-7
V: TRBV28
CDR3: CASIPGLAGAYEQYF
DNA: TGTGCCAGCATCCCGGGACTAGCGGGGGCATACGAGCAGTACTTC

size: NA
D: TRBD2
J: TRBJ2-3
V: TRBV5-4
CDR3: CASSLGTSGSPPDF
DNA: TGTGCCAGCAGCTTAGGGACTAGCGGGAGCCCGCCGGATTTT

size: few
D: NA
J: TRBJ2-3
V: TRBV21-1
CDR3: CASSRDPWTGKICTDTQYF
DNA: TGTGCCAGCAGCAGAGACCCTTGGACAGGGAAAATATGCACAGATACGCAGTATTTT

size: NA
D: NA
J: TRBJ2-2
V: TRBV2
CDR3: CASSDPGHYTGELFF
DNA: TGTGCCAGCAGTGACCCAGGACATTACACCGGGGAGCTGTTTTTT

size: NA
D: NA
J: TRBJ1-1
V: TRBV10-3
CDR3: CAISETLQGTKAFF
DNA: TGTGCCATCAGTGAGACCCTACAGGGCACTAAAGCTTTCTTT

size: few
D: NA
J: TRBJ1-2
V: TRBV6-1
CDR3: CASSEVAGATYGYTF
DNA: TGTGCCAGCAGTGAAGTGGCAGGGGCCACATATGGCTACACCTTC